This T cell receptor (beta chain) was captured by sequencing in a study of T cell changes during pregnancy in multiple sclerosis (dated by TCRdb to about 2019). Background on the whole study: In women with multiple sclerosis, the researchers looked at how the T cell repertoire shifted as pregnancy progressed.

Library method: the immunoSEQ multiplex PCR assay. Imported from immuneACCESS, the table was reduced by TCRdb to in-frame sequences with V and J called. These copies leave out some clones; in studies compared against another copy, an unresolved V gene accounts for under half, and the cause of the remainder is not known. For this sample the table gives just under 80,000 clones, of which just under 95% were detected only once. The leading ten clones occupy less than 0.85% of the sample. V is shortened by 5 bases, J by 8 bases, and the region joining them spans 24 bases. From a lookup of the germline V gene, CDR1 and CDR2 are SGHTA and FQGNSA. Reading from cysteine to phenylalanine, the CDR3 counts 16 amino acids. Only CDR3 DNA is held: 48 bases, read in frame from base 1. The sample holds one count of this clone. Its antigen is still unknown. Base qualities were left out, and no much larger clone turns up one base away.

This TCR derives from a female donor in good health, enrolled as a control in a pregnancy study. Sequenced material: peripheral blood, taken in the second trimester of pregnancy. The rearranged chain carries TRBV7-2 and TRBJ1-2; a weak D assignment points to TRBD1 (6 bases agree). The DNA sequence is TGTGCCAGCAGCCCCGGAACAGGGTACGCGGGTGAGGGCTACACCTTC. This translates into CASSPGTGYAGEGYTF.